This T cell receptor beta chain was recorded in a study of blood T cell repertoires in COVID-19. The table came from immunoSEQ multiplex PCR; TCRdb's copy has only in-frame clones and leaves some out. This sample has about 170,000 clones; 70% to 85% occur once, and the top ten carry 13% to 15%. Between the trimmed V and J ends, which lost 6 bases and 5 bases, there was a span of 13 bases. The CDR3 runs to 13 residues. Germline V gene data show CDR1 as LGHDT and CDR2 as YNNKEL (reference sequence). The clonotype originates from a man aged 50-60 years who had recovered from COVID-19. The J gene is TRBJ2-5, the V gene TRBV3-1 (or the pseudogene TRBV3-2); D perhaps matches TRBD2 (6 bases). Sequenced sample: PBMCs or T cells enriched from blood (not recorded which). The CDR3 spells CASSSRLVETQYF. CDR3 nucleotides: TGTGCCAGCAGTTCCAGACTAGTGGAGACCCAGTACTTC.